Listed below are T cell receptor beta chains from one sample, sequenced in a study of blood T cell repertoires in COVID-19. Profiling relied on immunoSEQ multiplex PCR, and the TCRdb table lists in-frame clones only, not all of them. Altogether more than 150,000 clones are present, about 86% being singletons, with the ten largest covering 12%. Sequenced material: peripheral blood. All receptors come from a woman in her 70s with COVID-19, enrolled during active disease. Each CDR3 is given with its conserved first and last residue. D genes are given only for firm matches. The size entry is marked missing in some rows and otherwise reads once, few, many or a size class.

cdr3_nt	cdr3_aa	j_call	v_call	d_call	clone_size
TGCGCCAGCAGCCAGGCGATGGGCCACAATGAGCAGTTCTTC	CASSQAMGHNEQFF	TRBJ2-1	TRBV5-1	-	-
TGTGCCAGCAGCTTGGGGGCTTCAGATACGCAGTATTTT	CASSLGASDTQYF	TRBJ2-3	TRBV5-4	-	once
TGCGCCAGCAGCTTCGGACAGACCTACGAGCAGTACTTC	CASSFGQTYEQYF	TRBJ2-7	TRBV5-1	-	-
TGCGCCAGCAGCCTAGCGGGAGGGTCGGTTACGCAGTATTTT	CASSLAGGSVTQYF	TRBJ2-3	TRBV4-1	TRBD2	-
TGTGCCAGCAGTTACTACCTACTAGCGGGAGCATCAGATACGCAGTATTTT	CASSYYLLAGASDTQYF	TRBJ2-3	TRBV6-2/TRBV6-3	TRBD2	-
TGTGCCAGCAGCCAAGATGATAGCTATGTGGATACGCAGTATTTT	CASSQDDSYVDTQYF	TRBJ2-3	TRBV3-1/TRBV3-2	-	-
TGTGCCAGCAGGCCTCGGGACAGGTCGGACGGCTACACCTTC	CASRPRDRSDGYTF	TRBJ1-2	TRBV6-5	TRBD1	-
TGTGCCAGCAGTTTACTAGGGACTAGCGGGAGGGCCCCAGATACGCAGTATTTT	CASSLLGTSGRAPDTQYF	TRBJ2-3	TRBV27	TRBD2	-
TGTGCCAGCAGTGAAGCGAGCGGGAGCCCAAATGAGCAGTTCTTC	CASSEASGSPNEQFF	TRBJ2-1	TRBV25-1	TRBD2	once
TGTGCCTGGAGTGTCGGAGGCCGCACAGATACGCAGTATTTT	CAWSVGGRTDTQYF	TRBJ2-3	TRBV30	-	-
TGTGCCAGCAGCCACGGGACAGTTGAAGCTTTCTTT	CASSHGTVEAFF	TRBJ1-1	TRBV14	TRBD1	-
TGTGCCAGCAGCGTAGAAGGGACATCCCCCTCACCCCTCCACTTT	CASSVEGTSPSPLHF	TRBJ1-6	TRBV9	-	-
TGTGCCAGCAGCCCCCTTTTTACGGTGAACACTGAAGCTTTCTTT	CASSPLFTVNTEAFF	TRBJ1-1	TRBV27	-	-
TGTGCCAGCAGTTACGTAAGCGGGACTTACAATGAGCAGTTCTTC	CASSYVSGTYNEQFF	TRBJ2-1	TRBV6-6	TRBD2	-
TGTGCCAGCAGCTTGGCGGGGAATAGGAACACCGGGGAGCTGTTTTTT	CASSLAGNRNTGELFF	TRBJ2-2	TRBV5-6	-	-
TGTGCCAGCAGTTCTGGCGGGAGTTGGAATGAGCAGTTCTTC	CASSSGGSWNEQFF	TRBJ2-1	TRBV6-6	TRBD2	-
TGTGCCAGCAGTTCGCCAAGGCAGGGCGAAGAGACCCAGTACTTC	CASSSPRQGEETQYF	TRBJ2-5	TRBV6-5	-	-
TGTGCCTGGAGAGGGACAGACAAATCCTACGAGCAGTACTTC	CAWRGTDKSYEQYF	TRBJ2-7	TRBV30	TRBD1	-
TGTGCCAGCAGTTACCTGGACGCCACAGGGGGGGAAGGAGCTTTCTTT	CASSYLDATGGEGAFF	TRBJ1-1	TRBV6-5	TRBD1	-
TGTGCCAGCAGTTACTCATCGGGGGTTGGTGGCTACACCTTC	CASSYSSGVGGYTF	TRBJ1-2	TRBV6-5	-	-
TGCGCCAGCAGCCCAGGGACACCCCTCTCCTACAATGAGCAGTTCTTC	CASSPGTPLSYNEQFF	TRBJ2-1	TRBV5-1	-	-
TGTGCCAGCAGCCAAGATTTTGGACCAGGGTCTGGTGAAGCTTTCTTT	CASSQDFGPGSGEAFF	TRBJ1-1	TRBV3-1/TRBV3-2	-	few
TGTGCCAGCAGCTTGGCCTCGGGTAATGGCTACACCTTC	CASSLASGNGYTF	TRBJ1-2	TRBV5-4	-	-
TGCGCCAGCAGCCCCCAACGGCGGCAGGGAAGAGAGACCCAGTACTTC	CASSPQRRQGRETQYF	TRBJ2-5	TRBV4-3	-	-
TGTGCCACCAGTGACTCGACAGGGTTAGCATCTGAAGCTTTCTTT	CATSDSTGLASEAFF	TRBJ1-1	TRBV24-1	TRBD1	-
TGCAGCGTTGAAGTACAGGGGGGGTACACTGAAGCTTTCTTT	CSVEVQGGYTEAFF	TRBJ1-1	TRBV29-1	TRBD1	few
TGTGCCAGCAGCTTACGGGGAACTAATGAAAAACTGTTTTTT	CASSLRGTNEKLFF	TRBJ1-4	TRBV11-1	-	-
TGTGCCAGCTCACCACCGGTTGAACCCAGCGCAGGCTACACCTTC	CASSPPVEPSAGYTF	TRBJ1-2	TRBV18	-	-
TGTGCCAGCAGAAGAGGGTATACAGGGGGGAACACTGAAGCTTTCTTT	CASRRGYTGGNTEAFF	TRBJ1-1	TRBV2	TRBD1	-
TGTGCCAGCAGTTACGACTATAACTATGGCTACACCTTC	CASSYDYNYGYTF	TRBJ1-2	TRBV6-6	-	-
TGTGCCAGCAGGGAGCTAGCATCAGATGAGCAGTTCTTC	CASRELASDEQFF	TRBJ2-1	TRBV9	-	-